The source of this TCR beta chain is a study of identical twins. The study's findings and limits: The models systematically underestimated how much out-of-frame TCR alpha was shared in monozygotic twins. Zero-insertion results could be subject to partial confounding by invariant MAIT and iNKT cells.

A single record per CDR3 protein comes from TCRdb applying MiXCR to the 5' RACE reads. The data contain more than 400,000 distinct CDR3 sequences, nearly 15% of them seen just once; the ten biggest clones take up 0.44%. This clonotype has a handful of counts. Its antigen is still unknown. These data were also filed under a second study, of yellow fever vaccine responses in identical twins.

This TCR was recovered from a young woman in good health. Sequencing was done on a sample of CD4+ T cells sorted from blood.

DNA of the CDR3: TGCGCCAGCAGCTTCTCTAGCGGGATAACAGATACGCAGTATTTT. Amino acid sequence: CASSFSSGITDTQYF. This sequence joins TRBV5-1 and TRBJ2-3; 9 positions match TRBD2. The CDR3 has 15 amino acids. V lost 2 bases, J lost 3 bases, and 4 bases stayed unmatched. From germline, CDR1 is SGHRS and CDR2 YFSETQ.